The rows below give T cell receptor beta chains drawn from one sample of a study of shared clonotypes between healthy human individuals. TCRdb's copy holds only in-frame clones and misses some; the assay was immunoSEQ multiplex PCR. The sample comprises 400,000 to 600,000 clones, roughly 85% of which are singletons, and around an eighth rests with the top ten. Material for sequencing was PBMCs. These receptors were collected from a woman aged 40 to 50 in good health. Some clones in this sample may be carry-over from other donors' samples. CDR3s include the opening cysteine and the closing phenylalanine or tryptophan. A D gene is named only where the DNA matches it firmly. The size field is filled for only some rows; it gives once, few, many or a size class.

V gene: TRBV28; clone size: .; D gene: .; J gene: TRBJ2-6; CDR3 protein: CASSLGGISGANVLTF; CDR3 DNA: TGTGCCAGCAGTTTAGGTGGGATCTCTGGGGCCAACGTCCTGACTTTC
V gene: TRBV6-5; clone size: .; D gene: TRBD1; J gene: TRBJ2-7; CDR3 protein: CASSSTGPGEQYF; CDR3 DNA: TGTGCCAGCAGTTCGACAGGGCCCGGCGAGCAGTACTTC
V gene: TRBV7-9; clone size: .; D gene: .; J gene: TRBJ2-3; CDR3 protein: CASSPPGDTQYF; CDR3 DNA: TGTGCCAGCAGCCCCCCCGGGGATACGCAGTATTTT
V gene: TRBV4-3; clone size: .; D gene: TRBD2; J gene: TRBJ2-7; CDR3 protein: CASSQGQREYEQYF; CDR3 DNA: TGCGCCAGCAGCCAAGGGCAGCGGGAGTACGAGCAGTACTTC
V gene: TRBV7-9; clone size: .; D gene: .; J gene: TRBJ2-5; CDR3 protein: CASSALGQTQETQYF; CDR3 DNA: TGTGCCAGCAGCGCCCTGGGGCAGACCCAAGAGACCCAGTACTTC
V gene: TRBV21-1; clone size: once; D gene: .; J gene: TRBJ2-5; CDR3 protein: CASRPPGLQETQYF; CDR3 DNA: TGTGCCAGCAGACCACCTGGGCTCCAAGAGACCCAGTACTTC
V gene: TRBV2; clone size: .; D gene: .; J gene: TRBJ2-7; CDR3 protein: CASSEGRISSYEQYF; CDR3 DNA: TGTGCCAGCAGTGAAGGCAGGATTAGCTCCTACGAGCAGTACTTC
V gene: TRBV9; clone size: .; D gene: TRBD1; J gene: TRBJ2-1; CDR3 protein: CASSVADRVAYNEQFF; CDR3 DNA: TGTGCCAGCAGCGTAGCCGACAGGGTGGCCTACAATGAGCAGTTCTTC
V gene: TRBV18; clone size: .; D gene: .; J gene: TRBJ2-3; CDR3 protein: CASSPPKEVRADTQYF; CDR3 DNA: TGTGCCAGCTCACCACCAAAGGAGGTGAGGGCAGATACGCAGTATTTT
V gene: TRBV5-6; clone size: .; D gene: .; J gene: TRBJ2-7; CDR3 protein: CASSVGHSIYEQYF; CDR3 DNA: TGTGCCAGCAGCGTGGGACATTCGATCTACGAGCAGTACTTC
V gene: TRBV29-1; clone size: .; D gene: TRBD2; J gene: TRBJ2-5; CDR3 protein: CSVPGGGNTETQYF; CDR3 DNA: TGCAGCGTCCCGGGGGGGGGAAACACAGAGACCCAGTACTTC
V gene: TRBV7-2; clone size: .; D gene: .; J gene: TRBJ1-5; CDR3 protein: CASSRSGGIDQPQHF; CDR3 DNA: TGTGCCAGCAGCCGTTCGGGGGGGATCGATCAGCCCCAGCATTTT
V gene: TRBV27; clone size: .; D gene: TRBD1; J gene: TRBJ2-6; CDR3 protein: CASSWTGGAFNSVLTF; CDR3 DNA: TGTGCCAGCAGTTGGACAGGGGGGGCCTTCAATAGCGTCCTGACTTTC
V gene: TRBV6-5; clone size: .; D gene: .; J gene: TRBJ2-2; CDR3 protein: CASIPKEGAGELFF; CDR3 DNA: TGTGCCAGCATTCCCAAGGAGGGGGCCGGGGAGCTGTTTTTT
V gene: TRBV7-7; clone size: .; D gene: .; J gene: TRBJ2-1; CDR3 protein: CASSRTSSSYNEQFF; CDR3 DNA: TGTGCTAGCAGCCGGACTTCTAGCTCCTACAATGAGCAGTTCTTC
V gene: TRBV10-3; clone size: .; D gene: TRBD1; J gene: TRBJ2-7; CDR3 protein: CASGTEYEQYF; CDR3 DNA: TGTGCCTCCGGGACAGAATACGAGCAGTACTTC
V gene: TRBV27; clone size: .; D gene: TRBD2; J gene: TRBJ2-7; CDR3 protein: CASSPSVAGVGEQYF; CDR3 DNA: TGTGCCAGCAGTCCTAGTGTAGCGGGAGTAGGGGAGCAGTACTTC
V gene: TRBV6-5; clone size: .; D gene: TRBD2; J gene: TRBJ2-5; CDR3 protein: CASSLTSGSWETQYF; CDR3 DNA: TGTGCCAGCAGTTTGACTAGCGGGAGTTGGGAGACCCAGTACTTC
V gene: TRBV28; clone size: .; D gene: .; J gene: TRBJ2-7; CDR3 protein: CASSLRNSYEQYF; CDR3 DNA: TGTGCCAGCAGTTTACGGAACTCCTACGAGCAGTACTTC
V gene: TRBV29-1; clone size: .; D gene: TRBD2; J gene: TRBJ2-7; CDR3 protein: CSVRTSDSYEQYF; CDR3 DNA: TGCAGCGTCAGGACTAGCGATTCCTACGAGCAGTACTTC
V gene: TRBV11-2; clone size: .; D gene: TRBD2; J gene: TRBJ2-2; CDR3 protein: CASSWSPAGGNTGELFF; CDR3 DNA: TGTGCCAGCAGCTGGTCCCCGGCGGGAGGAAACACCGGGGAGCTGTTTTTT
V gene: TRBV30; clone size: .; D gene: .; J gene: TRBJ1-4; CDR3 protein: CASNLPGNNEKLFF; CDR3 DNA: TGTGCCTCAAACCTGCCGGGAAATAATGAAAAACTGTTTTTT
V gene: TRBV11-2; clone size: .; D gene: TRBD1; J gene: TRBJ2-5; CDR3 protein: CASSQDRGRETQYF; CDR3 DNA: TGTGCCAGCAGCCAGGACAGGGGGCGAGAGACCCAGTACTTC
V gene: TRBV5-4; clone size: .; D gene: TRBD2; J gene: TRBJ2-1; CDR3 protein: CASSQPRGGNEQFF; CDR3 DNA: TGTGCCAGCAGCCAACCTCGGGGGGGGAATGAGCAGTTCTTC
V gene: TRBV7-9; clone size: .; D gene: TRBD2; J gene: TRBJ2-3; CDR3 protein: CASSIRTSGNTDTQYF; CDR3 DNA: TGTGCCAGCAGCATCAGGACTAGCGGCAACACAGATACGCAGTATTTT
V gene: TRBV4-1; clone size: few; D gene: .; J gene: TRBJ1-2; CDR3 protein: CASSPGFGYTF; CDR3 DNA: TGCGCCAGCAGCCCCGGGTTTGGCTACACCTTC
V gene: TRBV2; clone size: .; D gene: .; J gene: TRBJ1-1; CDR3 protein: CASSEAANTEAFF; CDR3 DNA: TGTGCCAGCAGTGAAGCTGCGAACACTGAAGCTTTCTTT
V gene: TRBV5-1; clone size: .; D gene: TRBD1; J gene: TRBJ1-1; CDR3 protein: CASSAGQGMNTEAFF; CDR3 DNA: TGCGCCAGCAGCGCGGGACAGGGGATGAACACTGAAGCTTTCTTT
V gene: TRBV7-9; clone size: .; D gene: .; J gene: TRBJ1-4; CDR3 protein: CASNPGWGGNEKLFF; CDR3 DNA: TGTGCCAGCAACCCCGGTTGGGGGGGAAATGAAAAACTGTTTTTT
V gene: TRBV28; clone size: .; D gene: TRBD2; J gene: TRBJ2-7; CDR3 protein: CASSFGLAHEQYF; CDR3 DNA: TGTGCCAGCAGCTTCGGACTAGCGCACGAGCAGTACTTC
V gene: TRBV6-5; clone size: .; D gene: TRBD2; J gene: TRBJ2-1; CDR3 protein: CASSYVSGSSYNEQFF; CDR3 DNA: TGTGCCAGCAGTTACGTTAGCGGGAGCTCCTACAATGAGCAGTTCTTC
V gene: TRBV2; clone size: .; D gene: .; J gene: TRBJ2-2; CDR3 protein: CASSDHPANTGELFF; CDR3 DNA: TGTGCCAGCAGTGACCACCCCGCGAACACCGGGGAGCTGTTTTTT
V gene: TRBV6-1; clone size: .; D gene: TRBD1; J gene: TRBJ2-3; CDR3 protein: CASSEAETGGADTQYF; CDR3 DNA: TGTGCCAGCAGTGAAGCAGAGACAGGGGGCGCAGATACGCAGTATTTT
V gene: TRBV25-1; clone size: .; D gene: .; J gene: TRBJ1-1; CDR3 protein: CASSVGQGGAFF; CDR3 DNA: TGTGCCAGCAGTGTTGGTCAGGGTGGGGCTTTCTTT
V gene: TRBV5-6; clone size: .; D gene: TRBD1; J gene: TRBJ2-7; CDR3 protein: CASSLMDLTGAYEQYF; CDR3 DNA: TGTGCCAGCAGCCTCATGGATCTGACAGGGGCCTACGAGCAGTACTTC
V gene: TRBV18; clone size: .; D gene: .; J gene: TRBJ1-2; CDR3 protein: CASSPSMDTDYGYTF; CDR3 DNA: TGTGCCAGCTCACCTTCCATGGACACGGACTATGGCTACACCTTC
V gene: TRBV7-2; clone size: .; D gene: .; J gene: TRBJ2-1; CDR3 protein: CASSLVPSYNEQFF; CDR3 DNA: TGTGCCAGCAGCTTAGTTCCGAGTTACAATGAGCAGTTCTTC
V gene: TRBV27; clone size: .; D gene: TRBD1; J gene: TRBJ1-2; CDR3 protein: CASSSRQGGYGYTF; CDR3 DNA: TGTGCCAGCAGTTCCAGACAGGGAGGTTATGGCTACACCTTC
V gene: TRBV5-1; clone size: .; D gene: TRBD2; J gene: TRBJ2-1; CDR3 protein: CASSLAASGDNEQFF; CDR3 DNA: TGCGCCAGCAGCTTGGCGGCTAGCGGCGACAATGAGCAGTTCTTC
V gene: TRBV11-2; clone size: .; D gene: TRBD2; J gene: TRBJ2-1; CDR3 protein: CASSLTASGIVGEQFF; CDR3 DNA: TGTGCCAGCAGCTTAACCGCTAGCGGGATAGTAGGTGAGCAGTTCTTC
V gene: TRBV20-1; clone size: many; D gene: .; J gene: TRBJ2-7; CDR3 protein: CSARSDYEQYF; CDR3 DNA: TGCAGTGCTAGATCCGACTACGAGCAGTACTTC
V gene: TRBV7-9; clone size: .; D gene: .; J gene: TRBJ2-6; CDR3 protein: CASSFGGANVLTF; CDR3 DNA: TGTGCCAGCAGCTTTGGAGGGGCCAACGTCCTGACTTTC
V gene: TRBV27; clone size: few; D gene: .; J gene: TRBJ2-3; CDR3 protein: CASSSLTQPGTQYF; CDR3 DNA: TGTGCCAGCAGTTCACTGACCCAGCCGGGGACGCAGTATTTT
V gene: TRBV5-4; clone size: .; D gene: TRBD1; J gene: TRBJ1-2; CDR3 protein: CASSSRQGAQGYTF; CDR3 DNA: TGTGCCAGCAGCTCCAGACAGGGGGCGCAAGGCTACACCTTC
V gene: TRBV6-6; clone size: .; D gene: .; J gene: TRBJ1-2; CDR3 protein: CASSYSTRGYGYTF; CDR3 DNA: TGTGCCAGCAGTTACTCGACCAGGGGATATGGCTACACCTTC
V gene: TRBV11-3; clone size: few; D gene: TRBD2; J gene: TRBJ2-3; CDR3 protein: CASSQAGGPTDTQYF; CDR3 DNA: TGTGCCAGCAGCCAAGCGGGAGGGCCGACAGATACGCAGTATTTT
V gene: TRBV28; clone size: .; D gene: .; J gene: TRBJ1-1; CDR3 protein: CASSLRGPEGTEAFF; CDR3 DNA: TGTGCCAGCAGTTTACGTGGCCCTGAGGGGACTGAAGCTTTCTTT
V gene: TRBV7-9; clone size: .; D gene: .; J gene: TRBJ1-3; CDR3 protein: CASSLGDLISGNTIYF; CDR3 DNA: TGTGCCAGCAGCTTGGGGGACTTAATCTCTGGAAACACCATATATTTT
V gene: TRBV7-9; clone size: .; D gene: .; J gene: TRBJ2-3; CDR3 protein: CASSLVVGTDTQYF; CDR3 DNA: TGTGCCAGCAGCTTAGTTGTGGGAACAGATACGCAGTATTTT
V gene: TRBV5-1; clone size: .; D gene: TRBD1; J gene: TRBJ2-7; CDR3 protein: CASSLVQGARTYEQYF; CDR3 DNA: TGCGCCAGCAGCTTAGTTCAGGGGGCGCGCACCTACGAGCAGTACTTC